Listed below are T cell receptor beta chains from one sample, sequenced in a study of spatial heterogeneity in lung cancer. TCRdb recomputed calls from the 5' RACE reads with MiXCR, one row per CDR3 protein. The profile covers roughly 18,000 distinct CDR3 sequences, with roughly 7% appearing a single time and less than 25% taken by the ten largest. The material sequenced was lung tumor tissue, taken at surgery. The receptors stem from a female donor with early-stage non-small cell lung cancer. The CDR3 runs from the conserved cysteine through the conserved F or W. The D gene is left open where the match is weak. Only part of the rows carry a size: once, few, many, or a class if the clone is expanded.

many,TRBV4-1,TRBD1,TRBJ2-7,TGCGCCAGCAGCCAAGATTACAGGGGGCGTCTCGAGCAGTACTTC,CASSQDYRGRLEQYF
NA,TRBV12-3/TRBV12-4,NA,TRBJ2-1,TGTGCCAGCAGTTTCCTGCGGTCGGCAGATGAGCAGTTCTTC,CASSFLRSADEQFF
many,TRBV20-1,NA,TRBJ2-7,TGCAGTGCTAGACCGTGGGGCGAGCAGTACTTC,CSARPWGEQYF
medium-sized,TRBV24-1,NA,TRBJ2-1,TGTGCCACCAGTGATCCGACCGGGACAAGTCGGAATGAGCAGTTCTTC,CATSDPTGTSRNEQFF
few,TRBV29-1,TRBD2,TRBJ2-3,TGCAGCGACCTCCGGGGGGGAGCAGATACGCAGTATTTT,CSDLRGGADTQYF
medium-sized,TRBV9,TRBD1,TRBJ2-3,TGTGCCAGCAGCGTAGGAACAGGACAGGGGCCCGGCAAGCTCACAGATACGCAGTATTTT,CASSVGTGQGPGKLTDTQYF
NA,TRBV6-7,TRBD2,TRBJ2-5,TGTGCCAGCAGTTCCTCTCCGCCGGGACTAGCTGGCCAAGAGACCCAGTACTTC,CASSSSPPGLAGQETQYF
many,TRBV7-2,TRBD2,TRBJ2-4,TGTGCCAGCAGCTTATTCGCCAGGACTAGCGGAGTAAGGGAGCGAAACATTCAGTACTTC,CASSLFARTSGVRERNIQYF
many,TRBV20-1,TRBD2,TRBJ2-7,TGCAGTGCTCTCCATGGCGGGAGCTCCTACGAGCAGTACTTC,CSALHGGSSYEQYF
few,TRBV18,NA,TRBJ2-2,TGTGCCAGCTCACCATTCAGGGGAGGCACCGGGGAGCTGTTTTTT,CASSPFRGGTGELFF
many,TRBV11-2,NA,TRBJ1-3,TGTGCCAGCAGCTTAACCCGGGAGGATTCTGGAAACACCATATATTTT,CASSLTREDSGNTIYF
few,TRBV9,NA,TRBJ1-6,TGTGCCAGCAGCGCATTCCGGGTCTCTTCTAATTCACCCCTCCACTTT,CASSAFRVSSNSPLHF
many,TRBV4-2,NA,TRBJ2-2,TGTGCCAGCAGCCTCACAGGGTCCACCGGGGAGCTGTTTTTT,CASSLTGSTGELFF
many,TRBV7-2,TRBD2,TRBJ2-1,TGTGCCAGCAGCCGGACTAGCGGGGGGTATAATGAGCAGTTCTTC,CASSRTSGGYNEQFF
NA,TRBV6-5,TRBD1,TRBJ2-7,TGTGCCAGCAGTCAACGGAGGGGGGACAGGGGTCTTAGGAGCTCCTACGAGCAGTACTTC,CASSQRRGDRGLRSSYEQYF
many,TRBV6-2/TRBV6-3,NA,TRBJ2-1,TGTGCCAGCAGCTGGGCACAGGAGCAGTTCTTC,CASSWAQEQFF
many,TRBV11-2,TRBD2,TRBJ2-3,TGTGCCAGCAGCACCCGACTAGCGGTGGGTACAGATACGCAGTATTTT,CASSTRLAVGTDTQYF
few,TRBV28,NA,TRBJ2-1,TGTGCCAGCAGTTTATCTGGGTTCGATGAGCAGTTCTTC,CASSLSGFDEQFF
many,TRBV7-3,NA,TRBJ2-5,TGTGCCAGCAGCCGTAGATCGGGACAAGAGACCCAGTACTTC,CASSRRSGQETQYF
many,TRBV7-9,TRBD2,TRBJ2-1,TGTGCCAGCAGCTTGTCCGGGACTACCAATGAGCAGTTCTTC,CASSLSGTTNEQFF
many,TRBV20-1,NA,TRBJ1-5,TGCAGTGCTCGAGGGACACCAAGCAATCAGCCCCAGCATTTT,CSARGTPSNQPQHF
many,TRBV5-6,TRBD1,TRBJ2-4,TGTGCCAGCAGCTTGGGCTACCGGGACAGGGGAGACATTCAGTACTTC,CASSLGYRDRGDIQYF
few,TRBV29-1,NA,TRBJ2-5,TGCAGCGGAGGGGCCCGGGAGACCCAGTACTTC,CSGGARETQYF
NA,TRBV5-6,NA,TRBJ1-6,TGTACCAGCAGCTCCACGCCAGGACTGAGATCACCCCTCCACTTT,CTSSSTPGLRSPLHF
many,TRBV7-8,NA,TRBJ2-3,TGTGCCAGCAGCTCTTTTACGGGGGTCGTTACGCAGTATTTT,CASSSFTGVVTQYF
many,TRBV28,NA,TRBJ1-1,TGTGCCAGCAGTATCCCCAGGGTACGGACTGAAGCTTTCTTT,CASSIPRVRTEAFF
many,TRBV30,TRBD2,TRBJ2-7,TGTGCCTGTATTAGCGGGGGGGCCCTCTACGAGCAGTACTTC,CACISGGALYEQYF
NA,TRBV11-2,NA,TRBJ2-6,TGTGCCATAAAACGGTCAAGGGGGGCCAACGTCCTGACTTTC,CAIKRSRGANVLTF
NA,TRBV29-1,NA,TRBJ1-5,TGCAGCGTTGTCGCGCAGATCAATCAGCCCCAGCATTTT,CSVVAQINQPQHF
few,TRBV12-3/TRBV12-4,TRBD2,TRBJ2-5,TGTGCCAGCAGCCGACGTGGACTAGCGTTGTTGGAGACCCAGTACTTC,CASSRRGLALLETQYF
medium-sized,TRBV20-1,TRBD1,TRBJ2-7,TGCAGTGCTAGAGATCTCAACAGGGGATCCGAGCAGTACTTC,CSARDLNRGSEQYF
many,TRBV5-5,NA,TRBJ1-5,TGTGCCAGCAGCTTGGCCAGTCATAGCAATCAGCCCCAGCATTTT,CASSLASHSNQPQHF
many,TRBV7-8,NA,TRBJ2-1,TGTGCCAGCAGCTCCCAGGGGGGGAAGCACAATGAGCAGTTCTTC,CASSSQGGKHNEQFF
many,TRBV7-2,TRBD1,TRBJ2-7,TGTGCCAGCAGCTCGACAGGGCCCTACGAGCAGTACTTC,CASSSTGPYEQYF
many,TRBV12-3/TRBV12-4,NA,TRBJ2-5,TGTGCCAGCAGTGCTGGCCCCGAGACCCAGTACTTC,CASSAGPETQYF
many,TRBV20-1,NA,TRBJ1-5,TGCAGTGCTAGCCGACCCTATAGCAATCAGCCCCAGCATTTT,CSASRPYSNQPQHF
many,TRBV7-2,NA,TRBJ2-1,TGTGCCAGCAGCTTGGCAGGGTTAGGCAATGAGCAGTTCTTC,CASSLAGLGNEQFF
many,TRBV29-1,TRBD1,TRBJ1-1,TGCAGCGTAACGACAGGGGGCGAAACTGAAGCTTTCTTT,CSVTTGGETEAFF
few,TRBV9,TRBD1,TRBJ2-7,TGTGCCAGCAGCCCATGGGACAGGGGTTACGAGCAGTACTTC,CASSPWDRGYEQYF
few,TRBV20-1,NA,TRBJ2-3,TGCAGTGCTAGAGGGGCGATACTCACAGATACGCAGTATTTT,CSARGAILTDTQYF
many,TRBV28,NA,TRBJ2-5,TGTGCCAGCAGCCGAAGAAACAGTTGGGGCCTAGACCTACAAGAGACCCAGTACTTC,CASSRRNSWGLDLQETQYF
many,TRBV4-3,NA,TRBJ2-1,TGCGCCAGCAGCCAAGAAGGTTCCTCACGTAATGAGCAGTTCTTC,CASSQEGSSRNEQFF
many,TRBV5-6,NA,TRBJ2-3,TGTGCCAGCAGCTTCCTGGGGTCGGATACGCAGTATTTT,CASSFLGSDTQYF
medium-sized,TRBV27,NA,TRBJ1-5,TGTGCCAGCAGCCCGGTTTTTGCATCGGGCAATCAGCCCCAGCATTTT,CASSPVFASGNQPQHF
many,TRBV6-5,NA,TRBJ1-1,TGTGCCAGCACCTCAACCCTGAACACTGAAGCTTTCTTT,CASTSTLNTEAFF
large,TRBV24-1,NA,TRBJ2-3,TGTGCCACCAGTGACTTGGGTCCCACAGATACGCAGTATTTT,CATSDLGPTDTQYF
few,TRBV11-1,NA,TRBJ2-1,TGTGTCAGCAGCCAAGGCCCGGGACCCTTATACAATGAGCAGTTCTTC,CVSSQGPGPLYNEQFF
many,TRBV9,TRBD2,TRBJ2-3,TGTGCCAGCAGCGTATTCGGGGGGGGCACAGATACGCAGTATTTT,CASSVFGGGTDTQYF
many,TRBV6-6,NA,TRBJ2-1,TGTGCCAGCAGTTCCCGGGATGAGCAGTTCTTC,CASSSRDEQFF
few,TRBV6-2/TRBV6-3,NA,TRBJ2-2,TGTGCCAGCAGTTACCCGAGGGGCTCATCCACCGGGGAGCTGTTTTTT,CASSYPRGSSTGELFF
NA,TRBV11-2,TRBD1,TRBJ2-1,TGTGCCAGCAGCTTAGGGATCGCGGGACAGGGGTACTACAATGAGCAGTTCTTC,CASSLGIAGQGYYNEQFF
NA,TRBV19,TRBD1,TRBJ1-2,TGTGCCAGTAGGCCGAACCCGGGACAGGGGAATTCAAACCCCTATGGCTACACCTTC,CASRPNPGQGNSNPYGYTF
NA,TRBV4-3,NA,TRBJ1-3,TGCGCCAGCAGCCAAGGAGCAGGGAGCTCTGGAAACACCATATATTTT,CASSQGAGSSGNTIYF
NA,TRBV3-1,NA,TRBJ1-2,TGTGCCAGCAGCCAAGATCCCGGATGGGTTGGCTACACCTTC,CASSQDPGWVGYTF
many,TRBV20-1,TRBD1,TRBJ2-2,TGCAGTGCAAGGGAACAGGGGGGCGCCGGGGAGCTGTTTTTT,CSAREQGGAGELFF